Listed here are 18 T cell receptor beta chains from one sample, sequenced in a study of T cells after yellow fever vaccination. TCRdb passed the 5' RACE reads through MiXCR, listing each CDR3 protein once. The data contain around 27,000 distinct CDR3 sequences, nearly 4.5% of them seen just once; the ten biggest clones take up 35% to 50%. The material was CD8+ T cells sorted from PBMCs, obtained 5 days after the yellow fever booster vaccination. These receptor sequences come from a man younger than 45 who received the YFV17D yellow fever vaccine.

This clonotype was counted a single time. The rearrangement uses TRBV7-8 and TRBJ2-7; no reliable D call. V lost 1 base and J lost 4, with 8 bases in between. The CDR3 is 13 amino acids. Germline assignment: CDR1 SGHVS and CDR2 FQNEAQ. The CDR3 DNA reads as TGTGCCAGCAGCTTAGGGCTAGGATACGAGCAGTACTTC. Translated, it gives CASSLGLGYEQYF.

This clonotype was detected many times. This chain connects TRBV27 to TRBJ2-3; D possibly matches TRBD1 or TRBD2 (5 bases each). The CDR3 has 12 residues. V dropped 7 bases and J dropped 5 bases, with 10 bases sitting between them. Germline V CDR1 and CDR2: MNHEY, SMNVEV (reference sequence). Here the CDR3 DNA reads TGTGCCAGCATATCTGGGGGAGATACGCAGTATTTT. It encodes CASISGGDTQYF.

This clonotype was detected many times. The chain joins TRBV10-3 to TRBJ2-7; D not certain. There are 11 residues in the CDR3. Trimming took off 8 bases at V and 3 bases at J, with 8 bases between the two ends. CDR1 is ENHRY and CDR2 is SYGVKD in the germline V gene. The CDR3 sequence: CAIGSSYEQYF. CDR3 DNA sequence: TGTGCCATCGGTTCGAGCTACGAGCAGTACTTC.

This clonotype was picked up many times. This chain uses TRBV13 with TRBJ2-7; D tentatively reads TRBD1 or TRBD2 (5 bases each). The CDR3 is 14 residues long. Trimming removed 9 bases at V and 4 bases at J, with 19 bases between. Germline lookup yields CDR1 PRHDT and CDR2 FYEKMQ (reference sequence). CDR3 nucleotides: TGTGCCAGTTTGAGCCGGGACCTCTCTTACGAGCAGTACTTC. Protein product: CASLSRDLSYEQYF. Together with reference TRBV13 and TRBJ2-7, the CDR3 gives the full variable domain: AAGVIQSPRHLIKEKRETATLKCYPIPRHDTVYWYQQGPGQDPQFLISFYEKMQSDKGSIPDRFSAQQFSDYHSELNMSSLELGDSALYFCASLSRDLSYEQYFGPGTRLTVT.

The chain links TRBV11-3 to TRBJ2-1; 7 bases align to TRBD2. The CDR3 covers 13 residues. Unmatched junction bases numbered 3, after V lost 1 base and J lost 9 bases. CDR1 and CDR2 from the germline V gene are SGHNT and YENEEA. CDR3: CASSLGSGGEQFF. Here the CDR3 DNA reads TGTGCCAGCAGCTTAGGGTCGGGGGGTGAGCAGTTCTTC.

This clonotype was recorded at least ten times. The CDR3 reads CASSLVGTSLPLSGANVLTF. In nucleotides, the CDR3 is TGTGCCAGCAGCTTAGTGGGGACTAGCCTACCACTCTCTGGGGCCAACGTCCTGACTTTC. V gene TRBV11-2 combines with J gene TRBJ2-6, with 9 nucleotides matching TRBD2. Trimming at V came to 1 base and at J to 0 bases, leaving 10 bases not matched to a gene. The CDR3 totals 20 residues. CDR1 and CDR2 from the germline V gene are SGHAT and FQNNGV.

The chain has TRBV28 and TRBJ2-7; D ambiguous. Germline V gene lookup returns CDR1 MDHEN and CDR2 SYDVKM. The CDR3 covers 15 residues. V dropped 3 bases and J dropped 3 bases, with 15 bases sitting between them. The CDR3 coding sequence is TGTGCCAGCAGTTTTCCGCGGAATGTAGTCTACGAGCAGTACTTC. Its translation: CASSFPRNVVYEQYF.

This clonotype was recorded many times. The J gene is TRBJ2-1, the V gene TRBV6-1, with 9 bases identical to TRBD2. Per germline, CDR1 MNHNS and CDR2 SASEGT. The CDR3 has 20 amino acids. Unmatched junction bases numbered 17, after V lost 0 bases and J lost 5 bases. CDR3 nucleotides: TGTGCCAGCAGTGAAGCGCGAGGGGACCCAGCGGGAGGTCCTAACAATGAGCAGTTCTTC. Translated: CASSEARGDPAGGPNNEQFF.

Many counts were recorded for this clonotype. This chain connects TRBV11-2 to TRBJ2-3; tentatively, D is TRBD2 (6 bases). V lost 0 bases and J 5 bases, leaving 18 bases between the germline ends. This CDR3 region has 17 residues. CDR1 and CDR2 (germline): SGHAT, FQNNGV. The CDR3, as DNA: TGTGCCAGCAGCTTAGACTTGGAAGGAGGGGCCGGAGATACGCAGTATTTT. Protein product: CASSLDLEGGAGDTQYF.

This clonotype was seen ten or more times. The V call is TRBV29-1, the J call TRBJ2-1; TRBD1 or TRBD2 may be the D gene (5 bases each). The CDR3 contains 14 residues. Trimming took off 2 bases at V and 4 bases at J, with 12 bases between the two ends. Germline V lookup: CDR1 SQVTM, CDR2 ANQGSEA. This CDR3 is CSVEFGTIYNEQFF. The CDR3 DNA follows: TGCAGCGTTGAATTCGGGACCATATACAATGAGCAGTTCTTC.

This clonotype was recorded at least ten times. The genes are TRBV4-1 and TRBJ2-5; D is tentatively TRBD1 or TRBD2 (5 bases each). The CDR3 length is 15 residues. Per the germline V gene, CDR1 is MGHRA and CDR2 is YSYEKL. V was shortened by 0 bases and J by 2 bases, with 10 bases between the two germline ends. CDR3 residues: CASSQEGTVQETQYF. CDR3 bases: TGCGCCAGCAGCCAAGAGGGGACGGTGCAAGAGACCCAGTACTTC.

The chain has TRBV7-9 and TRBJ2-5; no clear D. Germline V gene lookup returns CDR1 SEHNR and CDR2 FQNEAQ (reference sequence). Trimming left V 2 bases short and J 2 bases short, with 9 bases between. The CDR3 covers 14 residues. As DNA, the CDR3 is TGTGCCAGCAGCTTAATCAGCCCACAAGAGACCCAGTACTTC. It is translated as CASSLISPQETQYF.

The sample holds many counts of this clonotype. The rearrangement links TRBV25-1 to TRBJ2-1; possible D gene TRBD2, 6 bases. The germline V gene encodes CDR1 MGHDK and CDR2 SYGVNS. V lost 6 bases, J lost 8 bases, and 8 bases lay in between. This CDR3 is 11 amino acids long. CDR3 sequence reads: CASREGDEQFF. CDR3 bases: TGTGCCAGCAGGGAGGGCGATGAGCAGTTCTTC.

At least ten counts were recorded for this clonotype. The chain is built from TRBV29-1 and TRBJ2-7; tentative D call: TRBD1 (7 bases). The CDR3 is 13 amino acids. CDR1 is SQVTM and CDR2 is ANQGSEA in the germline V gene. The V end was cut by 5 bases, the J end by 2 bases, with 13 bases between. DNA of the CDR3: TGCAGCGTTCGGCAGGGGGGAACCTACGAGCAGTACTTC. Its translation: CSVRQGGTYEQYF.

This clonotype was seen repeatedly, ten times or more. The chain is built from TRBV13 and TRBJ2-7; TRBD2 agrees at 14 bases. V dropped 3 bases and J dropped 3; count of bases not matched to a gene: 7. There are 17 residues in the CDR3. From germline, CDR1 is PRHDT and CDR2 FYEKMQ (reference sequence). The DNA for the CDR3 is TGTGCCAGCAGCTTTGGGTTGGGACTAGCGGGAGTCTACGAGCAGTACTTC. Residues: CASSFGLGLAGVYEQYF.

This clonotype has ten or more counts. V is TRBV20-1 and J is TRBJ2-7, with 14 bases aligning to TRBD2. Germline CDR1 is DFQATT and CDR2 is SNEGSKA (reference sequence). This CDR3 region has 14 residues. With V trimmed by 4 bases and J by 4 bases, 3 bases remained unmatched. The CDR3 spells CSATGLAGEYEQYF. Written as DNA, the CDR3 is TGCAGTGCTACGGGACTAGCGGGAGAGTACGAGCAGTACTTC.

This clonotype was detected ten times or more. The V and J genes are TRBV20-1 and TRBJ2-3; weak D call: TRBD1 (6 bases). The CDR3 contains 15 residues. Trimming stripped 1 base from V and 4 bases from J, with 15 bases between. CDR1 is DFQATT, CDR2 SNEGSKA, per germline (reference sequence). The CDR3 protein is CSARAASRTADTQYF. The CDR3, as DNA: TGCAGTGCTAGAGCAGCGTCTCGGACAGCAGATACGCAGTATTTT.

This clonotype was counted ten times or more. The gene calls are TRBV20-1 and TRBJ2-7; D is unresolved. V was shortened by 1 base and J by 7 bases, with 11 bases between the two germline ends. There are 12 residues in the CDR3. CDR1 and CDR2 (germline): DFQATT, SNEGSKA (reference sequence). The CDR3 loop reads CSARGIVGEQYF. CDR3 nucleotide sequence: TGCAGTGCTAGAGGAATAGTCGGGGAGCAGTACTTC.